This TCR beta chain was observed in a study of CXCR4 blockade with PD-1 therapy in pancreatic cancer (dated by TCRdb to between 2019 and 2020). For the study in its entirety: The study analyzed resected pancreatic ductal adenocarcinoma using both multiplex immunohistochemistry and TCRbeta immunosequencing, alongside ex vivo slice culture that tested PD-1 and CXCR4 blockade. Two geographically distinct regions were TCR-sequenced from each of roughly 6 tumors to assess intratumoral heterogeneity. Overall study outcomes, separate from this receptor: Because only TCRbeta chains were sequenced, true antigen-specificity overlap among the convergent dominant clones remained unconfirmed, awaiting paired alpha-beta single-cell sequencing. A strong correlation was found between the frequency of an amino acid clone and the number of distinct nucleotide rearrangements encoding that clone, which suggests convergent selection driven by common tumor antigens. Although tumors showed clonal expansion, with a mean productive clonality of 0.14 compared with around 0.05 in healthy blood, clonality was not correlated with survival.

Extracted DNA was used for immunosequencing of TCRbeta CDR3 regions with the immunoSEQ Assay at Adaptive Biotechnologies. The authors processed their data as follows. To measure the absolute abundance of each unique TCRbeta CDR3, the sequences were collapsed and filtered. Clonality was calculated as 1 minus Pielou's evenness, with only productive in-frame rearrangements included in the computation. Regional overlap tracked the top 100 nucleotide rearrangements across paired samples, with Morisita index comparing paired versus unrelated samples. Convergence of nucleotide rearrangements onto identical amino acid sequences was assessed with the immunoSEQ Rearrangement Details tool. TCRdb mirrors the immuneACCESS table, restricted to in-frame sequences. Some clones are absent from its copies; in checked studies, under half trace to an unresolved V gene, and the reason for the others is unknown. V, J and clone size reflect that table, while D and trimming were determined from the DNA. Present in this sample are under 2,500 clones, roughly 40% of which were seen just once. The ten largest make up approximately 15% of the sample.

The archived tumor blocks were obtained from patients to whom no neoadjuvant therapy had been administered before resection. The preserved-tissue arm of the study used approximately 31 surgical resection samples from 20 to 25 previously untreated pancreatic ductal adenocarcinoma patients. For the resection arm, DNA was extracted from ten 5-micron curls of FFPE tumor adjacent to the multiplex immunohistochemistry slide. Via the germline V gene, CDR1 is SGDLS and CDR2 YYNGEE. V sheds 3 bases and J sheds 3 bases, leaving 6 bases between their ends. From the cysteine up to the phenylalanine, the CDR3 has a length of 12 residues. Kept here is only the CDR3 DNA, which spans 36 bases and is read in frame from base 1. On this clone: Its antigen specificity is not known. Qualities for individual bases were not recorded, and no much larger clone is one base off.

The rearrangement joined TRBV9 to TRBJ2-5, with a tentative D gene TRBD1 over 5 matching bases. The sample consisted of tumor tissue. The origin of this receptor is a human donor with pancreatic ductal adenocarcinoma. The CDR3 is CASSGQKETQYF. The nucleotides read TGTGCCAGCAGCGGACAGAAAGAGACCCAGTACTTC.